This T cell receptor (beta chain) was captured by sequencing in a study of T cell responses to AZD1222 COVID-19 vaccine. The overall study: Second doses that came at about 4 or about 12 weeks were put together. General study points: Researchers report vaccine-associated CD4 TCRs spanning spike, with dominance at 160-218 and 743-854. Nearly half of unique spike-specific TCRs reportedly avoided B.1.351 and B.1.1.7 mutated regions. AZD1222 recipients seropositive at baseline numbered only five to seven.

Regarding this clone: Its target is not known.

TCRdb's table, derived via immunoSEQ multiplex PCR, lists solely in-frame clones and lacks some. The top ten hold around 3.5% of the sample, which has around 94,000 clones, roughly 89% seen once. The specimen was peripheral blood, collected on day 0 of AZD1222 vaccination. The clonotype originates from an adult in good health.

This chain's CDR3 is CASSSTGLAGPSSYNEQFF. The CDR3, as DNA: TGTGCCAGCAGTTCCACGGGACTAGCGGGACCTAGCTCCTACAATGAGCAGTTCTTC. The J gene is TRBJ2-1, the V gene TRBV6-2 or TRBV6-3; TRBD2 agrees at 13 bases. The CDR3 covers 19 residues. Germline loops: CDR1 MNHEY, CDR2 SVGEGT. After removal of 4 bases from V and 0 bases from J, the junction contained 9 bases not matched to a gene.